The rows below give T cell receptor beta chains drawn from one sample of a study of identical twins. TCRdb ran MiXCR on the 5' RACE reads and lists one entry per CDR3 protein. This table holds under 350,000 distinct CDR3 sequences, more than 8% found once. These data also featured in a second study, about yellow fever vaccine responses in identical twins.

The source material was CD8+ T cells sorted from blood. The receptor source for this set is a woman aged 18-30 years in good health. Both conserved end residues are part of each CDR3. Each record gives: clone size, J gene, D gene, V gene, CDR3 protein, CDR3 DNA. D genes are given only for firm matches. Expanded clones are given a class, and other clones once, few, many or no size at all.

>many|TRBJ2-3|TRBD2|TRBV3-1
CASSQDRPGGQDTQYF
TGTGCCAGCAGCCAAGATCGGCCGGGGGGGCAAGATACGCAGTATTTT
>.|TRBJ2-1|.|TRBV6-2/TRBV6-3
CASSYALRYNEQFF
TGTGCCAGCAGTTACGCATTGAGGTACAATGAGCAGTTCTTC
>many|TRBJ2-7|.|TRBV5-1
CASSGGDSTYEQYF
TGCGCCAGCAGCGGCGGGGACTCAACCTACGAGCAGTACTTC
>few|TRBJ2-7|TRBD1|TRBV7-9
CASSLAGTADYEQYF
TGTGCCAGCAGCTTAGCGGGGACAGCCGACTACGAGCAGTACTTC
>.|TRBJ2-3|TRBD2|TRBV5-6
CASSLFLGGGVTDTQYF
TGTGCCAGCAGCTTGTTCTTAGGTGGGGGGGTTACAGATACGCAGTATTTT
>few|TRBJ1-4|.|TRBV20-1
CSARDPPEGDEKLFF
TGCAGTGCTAGAGACCCCCCGGAGGGAGACGAAAAACTGTTTTTT
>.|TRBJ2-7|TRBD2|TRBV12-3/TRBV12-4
CASSPGLGGGEQYF
TGTGCCAGCAGCCCGGGACTCGGGGGGGGAGAGCAGTACTTC
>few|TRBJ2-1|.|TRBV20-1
CSARPALAAYNEQFF
TGCAGTGCTAGACCGGCCCTCGCGGCCTACAATGAGCAGTTCTTC
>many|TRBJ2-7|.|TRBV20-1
CSAVKKDRDLYEQYF
TGCAGTGCTGTAAAAAAAGACCGGGACCTCTACGAGCAGTACTTC
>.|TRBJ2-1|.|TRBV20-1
CSARDLVSSYNEQFF
TGCAGTGCTAGAGACCTAGTGAGCTCCTACAATGAGCAGTTCTTC
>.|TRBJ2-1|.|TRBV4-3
CASSPSRTVYNEQFF
TGCGCCAGCAGCCCAAGCCGGACAGTCTACAATGAGCAGTTCTTC
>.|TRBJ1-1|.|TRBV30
CAWSVLGSGTEAFF
TGTGCCTGGAGTGTATTGGGGAGTGGAACTGAAGCTTTCTTT
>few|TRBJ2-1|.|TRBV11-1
CASSFWKGQNEQFF
TGTGCCAGCAGCTTTTGGAAGGGGCAGAATGAGCAGTTCTTC
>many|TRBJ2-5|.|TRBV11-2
CASSSRDGGETQYF
TGTGCCAGCAGTTCGAGGGACGGTGGGGAGACCCAGTACTTC
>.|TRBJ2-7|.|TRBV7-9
CASRRDWGYEQYF
TGTGCCAGCAGGCGGGATTGGGGCTACGAGCAGTACTTC
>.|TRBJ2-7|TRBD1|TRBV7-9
CASSFSATGRGEQYF
TGTGCCAGCAGCTTCTCGGCGACAGGGCGCGGCGAGCAGTACTTC
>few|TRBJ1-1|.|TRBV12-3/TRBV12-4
CASSFGGATEAFF
TGTGCCAGCAGTTTCGGGGGGGCCACTGAAGCTTTCTTT
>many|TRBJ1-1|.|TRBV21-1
CASSKEGCGNTEAFF
TGTGCCAGCAGCAAAGAGGGCTGTGGGAACACTGAAGCTTTCTTT
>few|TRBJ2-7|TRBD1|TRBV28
CASSGQGGYKGYEQYF
TGTGCCAGCAGCGGACAGGGGGGTTATAAGGGGTACGAGCAGTACTTC
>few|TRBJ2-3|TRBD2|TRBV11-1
CASSHSPLRAGGTDTQYF
TGTGCCAGCAGCCACTCACCTCTACGCGCGGGAGGCACAGATACGCAGTATTTT
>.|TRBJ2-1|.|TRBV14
CARPRSSYNEQFF
TGTGCCAGGCCCCGGAGCTCCTACAATGAGCAGTTCTTC
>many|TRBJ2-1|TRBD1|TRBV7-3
CASSLSLTGVEQFF
TGTGCCAGCAGCTTAAGCCTGACAGGGGTTGAGCAGTTCTTC
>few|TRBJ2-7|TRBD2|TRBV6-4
CASSDIQTSGSKSYEQYF
TGTGCCAGCAGTGACATTCAGACTAGCGGGAGTAAGTCCTACGAGCAGTACTTC
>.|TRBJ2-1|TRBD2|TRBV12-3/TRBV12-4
CASSLEASGGVEQFF
TGTGCCAGCAGTTTAGAGGCTAGCGGGGGGGTTGAGCAGTTCTTC
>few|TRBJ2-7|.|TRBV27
CASSLWAGQDEQYF
TGTGCCAGCAGTTTATGGGCGGGGCAGGACGAGCAGTACTTC
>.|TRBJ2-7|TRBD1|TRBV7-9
CASSPTGRGSYEQYF
TGTGCCAGCAGCCCGACAGGGCGAGGCTCCTACGAGCAGTACTTC
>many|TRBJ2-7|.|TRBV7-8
CASSLRVAGYEQYF
TGTGCCAGCAGCTTAAGGGTAGCCGGCTACGAGCAGTACTTC
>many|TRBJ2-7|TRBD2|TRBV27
CASSFDGSGSGEQYF
TGTGCCAGCAGTTTTGACGGCAGCGGGAGTGGTGAGCAGTACTTC
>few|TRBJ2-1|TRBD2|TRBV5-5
CASSLGEGHNEQFF
TGTGCCAGCAGCTTGGGGGAGGGCCACAATGAGCAGTTCTTC
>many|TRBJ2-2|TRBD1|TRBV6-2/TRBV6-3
CASRLDRENTGELFF
TGTGCCAGCAGATTAGACAGGGAGAACACCGGGGAGCTGTTTTTT
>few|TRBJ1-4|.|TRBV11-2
CASSLVQEKLFF
TGTGCCAGCAGCTTAGTCCAGGAAAAACTGTTTTTT
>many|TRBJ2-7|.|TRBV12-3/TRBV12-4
CASSPRARSSNEQYF
TGTGCCAGCAGTCCTAGGGCCCGAAGCTCCAACGAGCAGTACTTC
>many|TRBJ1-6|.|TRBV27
CASSPDGSVYNSPLHF
TGTGCCAGCAGTCCGGATGGTAGTGTTTATAATTCACCCCTCCACTTT
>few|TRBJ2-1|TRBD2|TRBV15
CATSRDSGGGNEQFF
TGTGCCACCAGCAGAGATAGCGGGGGAGGGAATGAGCAGTTCTTC
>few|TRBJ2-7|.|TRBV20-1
CSARVQGQFLYEQYF
TGCAGTGCTAGAGTTCAAGGACAGTTTCTCTACGAGCAGTACTTC
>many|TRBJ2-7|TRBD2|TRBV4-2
CASSREASGEQYF
TGTGCCAGCAGCCGTGAGGCTAGCGGGGAGCAGTACTTC
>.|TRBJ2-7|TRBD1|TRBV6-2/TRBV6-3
CASSYATGTYEQYF
TGTGCCAGCAGTTACGCGACAGGGACCTACGAGCAGTACTTC
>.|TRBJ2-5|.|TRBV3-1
CASSQDMYGRETQYF
TGTGCCAGCAGCCAAGATATGTACGGCAGGGAGACCCAGTACTTC
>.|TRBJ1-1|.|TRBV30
CAWSNSEQVAFF
TGTGCCTGGAGTAACTCGGAACAGGTAGCTTTCTTT
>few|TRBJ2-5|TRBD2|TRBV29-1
CSVGLRGLVETQYF
TGCAGCGTTGGCCTTAGGGGACTAGTGGAGACCCAGTACTTC
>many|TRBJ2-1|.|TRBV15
CATSARDASYNEQFF
TGTGCCACCAGCGCCCGGGACGCGTCTTACAATGAGCAGTTCTTC
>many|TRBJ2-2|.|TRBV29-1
CSAQTDNTGELFF
TGCAGCGCCCAGACAGACAACACCGGGGAGCTGTTTTTT
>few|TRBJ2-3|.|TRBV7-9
CASRFSGLLGGDTQYF
TGTGCCAGCAGGTTCTCTGGACTCCTGGGAGGAGATACGCAGTATTTT
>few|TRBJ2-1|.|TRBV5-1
CASSDPGLPSSYNEQFF
TGCGCCAGCAGCGACCCGGGACTCCCGAGCTCCTACAATGAGCAGTTCTTC
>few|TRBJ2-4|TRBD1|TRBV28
CASSSTGVPNIQYF
TGTGCCAGCAGTTCTACAGGGGTGCCAAACATTCAGTACTTC
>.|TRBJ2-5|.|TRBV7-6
CASSPLARIEETQYF
TGTGCCAGCAGCCCTCTAGCGCGCATAGAAGAGACCCAGTACTTC
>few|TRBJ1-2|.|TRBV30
CAWSGGLIYGYTF
TGTGCCTGGAGCGGAGGGCTAATCTATGGCTACACCTTC
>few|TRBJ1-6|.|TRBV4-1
CASRDTESSYNSPLHF
TGCGCCAGCAGAGATACAGAGAGCTCCTATAATTCACCCCTCCACTTT